One sample yielded the 8 T cell receptor beta chains listed below, sequenced in a study of post-analysis software for immune sequencing data. cDNA libraries of TCR beta carried unique molecular identifiers. TCRdb fed the PCR reads into MiXCR, producing one record per CDR3 protein. The table shows around 700,000 distinct CDR3 sequences, with 59% occurring only once. Their cognate antigens are unknown. General study points: In patients, TRBV5-6, TRBV5-1 and TRBV20-1 belonged to several TRBV segments found more frequently than in controls.

Sequenced: blood. The receptor set was obtained from a girl aged 2 to 9 with multiple sclerosis.

The chain couples TRBV7-6 to TRBJ2-1; TRBD1 or TRBD2 may be the D gene (5 bases each). V shed 3 bases and J shed 5 bases, with 14 bases lying between them. The germline V gene encodes CDR1 SGHVS and CDR2 FNYEAQ. The CDR3 length is 15 residues. The CDR3 coding sequence is TGTGCCAGCAGCTTGGGACCGGTCCTAGACAATGAGCAGTTCTTC. This gives the protein CASSLGPVLDNEQFF. Full variable domain (missing parts from reference TRBV7-6 and TRBJ2-1): GAGVSQSPRYKVTKRGQDVALRCDPISGHVSLYWYRQALGQGPEFLTYFNYEAQQDKSGLPNDRFSAERPEGSISTLTIQRTEQRDSAMYRCASSLGPVLDNEQFFGPGTRLTVL.

This chain joins TRBV4-1 and TRBJ2-5, with a weak D call TRBD2 (7 bases). With the DNA end fitting TRBJ2-7 better, the J assignment may be wrong. CDR1 is MGHRA and CDR2 is YSYEKL in the germline V gene. CDR3 length: 14 amino acids. The CDR3: CASSQGAGVYEQYF. CDR3 in DNA: TGCGCCAGCAGCCAGGGGGCGGGGGTCTACGAGCAGTACTTC.

This clonotype has more than one count but fewer than ten. An end of the junction does not agree with germline; a read error may underlie this. The V gene is TRBV5-1, the J gene TRBJ2-7, with D possibly matching TRBD1 (6 bases). Germline CDR1 and CDR2: SGHRS and YFSETQ. The CDR3 is made up of 14 amino acids. The CDR3 DNA reads TGCGCCAGTAGCTCCCGGACAGAACTCTACGAGCAGTACTTC. Its protein product is CASSSRTELYEQYF.

The CDR3 here is CATSDSRGEAKNIQYF. CDR3 nucleotides: TGTGCCACCAGTGATTCCAGGGGGGAAGCCAAAAACATTCAGTACTTC. V and J are TRBV24-1 and TRBJ2-4; possibly TRBD1 for D (7 bases). The germline V gene has CDR1 KGHDR and CDR2 SFDVKD. The CDR3 loop spans 16 amino acids. Trimming shortened V by 2 bases and J by 0 bases, and 10 bases separated the two germline ends.

This clonotype has just a few counts. The chain combines TRBV12-3 or TRBV12-4 with TRBJ1-2; possible D gene TRBD1, 6 bases. Trimming took 7 bases from V and 3 from J, leaving 18 bases between them. This CDR3 region has 15 residues. In DNA, the CDR3 is TGTGCCAGCACCTATACCGGGACACCGTACTATGGCTACACCTTC. Its translation: CASTYTGTPYYGYTF.

This chain connects TRBV11-2 to TRBJ2-6; 9 nucleotides line up with TRBD1. This CDR3 has 18 amino acids. The germline V gene has CDR1 SGHAT and CDR2 FQNNGV. The V and J ends lost 7 bases and 1 base, in that order; junction bases with no gene match: 11. CDR3 in amino acids: CASTTLRDRASGANVLTF. CDR3 nucleotides: TGTGCCAGCACCACCCTACGGGACAGGGCATCTGGGGCCAACGTCCTGACTTTC.

The CDR3, as DNA: TGCGCCAGCAGCCAAGTGGCCCTGAGCACAGATACGCAGTATTTT. This encodes CASSQVALSTDTQYF. The J gene is TRBJ2-3, the V gene TRBV4-3; no definite D call. From germline, CDR1 is LGHNA and CDR2 YSLEER. With 1 base removed from V and 0 bases from J, the gap between germline ends came to 8 bases. This CDR3 is built from 15 residues.

This chain connects TRBV4-3 to TRBJ2-1, with a possible D match to TRBD1 (7 bases). This CDR3 is built from 17 residues. Germline CDR1 is LGHNA and CDR2 is YSLEER. With 1 base removed from V and 3 bases from J, the gap between germline ends came to 16 bases. CDR3 protein: CASSQVWAGGGYNEQFF. As DNA, the CDR3 is TGCGCCAGCAGCCAAGTCTGGGCAGGGGGAGGCTACAATGAGCAGTTCTTC.